This T cell receptor beta chain derives from a study of blood T cells in healthy people across ages. The CDR3 is 14 amino acids. CDR1 is DFQATT and CDR2 is SNEGSKA in the germline V gene (reference sequence). Study-level findings and limits: Percentage of naive T cells showed a strong correlation with TCR beta diversity.

Sample-barcoded 5' priming and a J-beta primer mix drove a second PCR of about 6 to 12 cycles. MiXCR was run by TCRdb on the 5' RACE reads, yielding one entry per CDR3 protein. This table has about a million distinct CDR3 sequences, 30% to 40% appearing once. Only one count was recorded for this clonotype. What it binds is not known. Healthy Russian Caucasian donors spanned ages roughly 6 to 100 years. At least 7 million PBMCs were isolated per sample. The chain uses TRBV20-1 and TRBJ1-1; 8 nucleotides agree with TRBD1. The clonotype originates from a man younger than 35 in good health. Sequenced input: blood. CDR3 sequence reads: CRAGREKQGGEAFF. CDR3 coding DNA: TGCAGAGCCGGGAGGGAGAAACAGGGGGGTGAAGCTTTCTTT.